This TCR beta chain appears in the sequencing data of a study of cytomegalovirus exposure and HLA in healthy donors. The V segment lost 5 bases and the J segment 2 bases; nucleotides outside the gene matches: 3. The CDR3 has 15 amino acids. CDR1 MNHEY and CDR2 SMNVEV come from the germline V gene (reference sequence). PCR employed 60 Vbeta and 13 Jbeta primers. This table comes from immunoSEQ multiplex PCR, and its TCRdb copy is limited to in-frame clones, with some not included. The table shows about 190,000 clones, with roughly 80% occurring only once. The chain employs TRBV27 and TRBJ1-5, with TRBD1 matching 10 bases. The clonotype originates from a woman aged 50 to 65 in good health and CMV-seropositive. Sequencing input: PBMCs. The CDR3 spells CASSRTGGGNQPQHF. CDR3 DNA: TGTGCCAGCAGTCGGACAGGGGGAGGCAATCAGCCCCAGCATTTT.